A selection of T cell receptor beta chains follows, all from one sample in a study of blood T cell repertoires in COVID-19. TCRdb keeps only in-frame clones here, not all; method: immunoSEQ multiplex PCR. The sample yields more than 300,000 clones, 85% to 90% seen once. Sequenced: PBMCs or T cells enriched from blood (not recorded which). The receptors derive from a woman aged 18-29 years who had recovered from COVID-19. Both conserved end residues are part of each CDR3. The D gene is left open where the match is weak. The size field is filled for only some rows; it gives once, few, many or a size class.

d_call	clone_size	v_call	j_call	cdr3_nt	cdr3_aa
.	.	TRBV7-6	TRBJ1-4	TGTGCCAGCAGCTTAGTCGGGGGGGCTAATGAAAAACTGTTTTTT	CASSLVGGANEKLFF
.	once	TRBV18	TRBJ1-6	TGTGCCAGCTCACCAGGGGCCGATTCACCCCTCCACTTT	CASSPGADSPLHF
.	.	TRBV5-1	TRBJ2-5	TGCGCCAGCAGCGCGGGTTTCGAAGAGACCCAGTACTTC	CASSAGFEETQYF
.	few	TRBV18	TRBJ1-5	TGTGCCAGCTCAGAGGAGCCGAATAGCAATCAGCCCCAGCATTTT	CASSEEPNSNQPQHF
TRBD1	.	TRBV5-1	TRBJ1-1	TGCGCCAGCAGCTCAGGGACAGGATATGAAGCTTTCTTT	CASSSGTGYEAFF
TRBD1	.	TRBV18	TRBJ2-7	TGTGCCAGCTCACTACACCGGGACAGCTACGAGCAGTACTTC	CASSLHRDSYEQYF
.	.	TRBV5-5	TRBJ1-6	TGTGCCAGCAGCTTGGGGGGGGACTCACCCCTCCACTTT	CASSLGGDSPLHF
TRBD1	.	TRBV27	TRBJ2-1	TGTGCCAGCAGTCGAGATCTGGGACAGGGTAATTTTCGTCGGTCCTACAATGAGCAGTTCTTC	CASSRDLGQGNFRRSYNEQFF
.	.	TRBV3-1/TRBV3-2	TRBJ2-7	TGTGCCGTGAGCGCTAGCACCTCCTTGGAGCAGTACTTC	CAVSASTSLEQYF
.	.	TRBV5-8	TRBJ2-7	TGTGCCAGCAGCTTGGACCCAGGGACCTACGAGCAGTACTTC	CASSLDPGTYEQYF
TRBD2	.	TRBV20-1	TRBJ2-3	TGCAGTGCTAGTCCATCTAGCGGGGGGAGAGATACGCAGTATTTT	CSASPSSGGRDTQYF
TRBD1	.	TRBV6-5	TRBJ1-1	TGTGCCAGCAGCGCCGACAGGGGAACCACTGAAGCTTTCTTT	CASSADRGTTEAFF
.	.	TRBV18	TRBJ1-5	TGTGCCAGCTCACCACGGCAGGATAGACAGCCCCAGCATTTT	CASSPRQDRQPQHF
TRBD2	.	TRBV3-1/TRBV3-2	TRBJ2-1	TGTGCCAGCGGTCCCGGGGGGTCGCCCTACAATGAGCAGTTCTTC	CASGPGGSPYNEQFF
TRBD1	.	TRBV6-5	TRBJ1-3	TGTGCCAGCCCCTCGGACAGGGCGAGAAACACCATATATTTT	CASPSDRARNTIYF
TRBD1	.	TRBV2	TRBJ1-1	TGTGCCAGCAGCCTAACCGGGACAGGGAGCACTGAAGCTTTCTTT	CASSLTGTGSTEAFF
TRBD1	.	TRBV5-1	TRBJ2-7	TGCGCCAGCAGCCAGACAGGGTCAGCATCCTACGAGCAGTACTTC	CASSQTGSASYEQYF
.	.	TRBV4-2	TRBJ1-2	TGTGCCAGCAGTCCTACTTCATCCCGGGGCTACACCTTC	CASSPTSSRGYTF
.	.	TRBV4-1	TRBJ1-2	TGCGCCAGCAGCCAGAGGGTTGGCGGGGGCCAAGGCTACACCTTC	CASSQRVGGGQGYTF
TRBD1	.	TRBV2	TRBJ2-3	TGTGCCAGCAGTGGGGACAGGGGTTCAGATACGCAGTATTTT	CASSGDRGSDTQYF
.	once	TRBV4-1	TRBJ1-4	TGCGCCAGCAGCCCCAGGAACAGAGATGTAAATGAAAAACTGTTTTTT	CASSPRNRDVNEKLFF
.	.	TRBV27	TRBJ1-4	TGTGCCAGCAGTCCCCGGCAGGGTGAAAAACTGTTTTTT	CASSPRQGEKLFF
TRBD1	few	TRBV7-9	TRBJ1-6	TGTGCCAGCAGCGACTTCAGGGGGACTGGCTCACCCCTCCACTTT	CASSDFRGTGSPLHF
.	.	TRBV5-8	TRBJ1-1	TGTGCCAGCAGCCTGGGGTGGCAGAATGAAGCTTTCTTT	CASSLGWQNEAFF
TRBD1	.	TRBV5-5	TRBJ1-1	TGTGCCAGCACAGCTTCCATCGGACAGGGGGCGACTGAAGCTTTCTTT	CASTASIGQGATEAFF
.	few	TRBV19	TRBJ2-7	TGTGCCAGTAGATCTGGACAGACCTCCTACGAGCAGTACTTC	CASRSGQTSYEQYF
TRBD1	few	TRBV5-1	TRBJ1-2	TGCGCCAGCAGCCTGGGCTCGGACAGGCCGAACTATGGCTACACCTTC	CASSLGSDRPNYGYTF
.	.	TRBV29-1	TRBJ1-1	TGCAGCGTTGCGACAGGTTCTTACACTGAAGCTTTCTTT	CSVATGSYTEAFF
.	.	TRBV2	TRBJ2-2	TGTGCCAGCAGTCTACAGGGAGCCCCGAACACCGGGGAGCTGTTTTTT	CASSLQGAPNTGELFF
.	.	TRBV3-1/TRBV3-2	TRBJ2-7	TGTGCCAGCAGCCCGAAATCTAGACAGAACCCCTACGAGCAGTACTTC	CASSPKSRQNPYEQYF
.	.	TRBV14	TRBJ1-2	TGTGCCAGCAGCCAAGTGGGAGGATATGAGTATGGCTACACCTTC	CASSQVGGYEYGYTF
TRBD2	.	TRBV4-2	TRBJ2-1	TGTGCCAGCAGCCACCCCTCGGGACTAGCGGGGTCTTTCTCCTACAATGAGCAGTTCTTC	CASSHPSGLAGSFSYNEQFF
.	few	TRBV2	TRBJ1-2	TGTGCCAGCAGTGAAACCACAGGGAGAGACTACACCTTC	CASSETTGRDYTF
.	.	TRBV9	TRBJ1-1	TGTGCCAGCAACACGGGATTTATGAACACTGAAGCTTTCTTT	CASNTGFMNTEAFF
TRBD1	.	TRBV18	TRBJ1-2	TGTGCCAGCTCACCCGGTTACCGACAGGGGAATGGCTACACCTTC	CASSPGYRQGNGYTF
TRBD1	once	TRBV30	TRBJ1-1	TGTGCCTGGAGCGACAGGGGGCCGCATGCTTTCTTT	CAWSDRGPHAFF
.	few	TRBV27	TRBJ2-7	TGTGCCAGCGGGACTGACCCGACCTACGAGCAGTACTTC	CASGTDPTYEQYF
.	.	TRBV2	TRBJ1-1	TGTGCCAACCAAAGGCGGGGGGCTAACACTGAAGCTTTCTTT	CANQRRGANTEAFF
TRBD1	.	TRBV14	TRBJ1-2	TGTGCCAGCAGCCACCTCGGGACAGACTATGGCTACACCTTC	CASSHLGTDYGYTF
TRBD1	.	TRBV4-1	TRBJ1-2	TGCGCCAGCAGCCAAGTCGGGACAGGGCATGGCTACACCTTC	CASSQVGTGHGYTF
.	.	TRBV15	TRBJ2-5	TGTGCCACCAGCAGCCACCTGGGGGCGGAGGAGACCCAGTACTTC	CATSSHLGAEETQYF
TRBD2	.	TRBV10-1	TRBJ2-5	TGCGCCAGCAGTGAGTCTTGGACTAGCGGGATATCAGAGACCCAGTACTTC	CASSESWTSGISETQYF
.	.	TRBV21-1	TRBJ2-7	TGTGCCAACTGCCGGGACAGCCCTTTACCTTTCTACGAGCAGTACTTC	CANCRDSPLPFYEQYF
.	.	TRBV10-1	TRBJ2-1	TGCGCCAGCAGTCAACTGGACAGCATGAATGAGCAGTTCTTC	CASSQLDSMNEQFF
.	.	TRBV5-4	TRBJ2-7	TGTGCCAGCAGCTTGGCTTCTTACGAGCAGTACTTC	CASSLASYEQYF